This T cell receptor (beta chain) comes out of a study of blood T cell repertoires in COVID-19. Study information: Samples of COVID-19 (acute and convalescent) were obtained from the United States, Italy and Spain.

Trimming took off 4 bases at V and 4 bases at J, with 16 bases between the two ends. Germline CDR1 reads LNHNV; CDR2 reads YYDKDF (reference sequence). The CDR3 runs to 15 residues. Sequenced by immunoSEQ multiplex PCR; TCRdb stores in-frame clones only, minus some. The sample includes over 95,000 clones, approximately 89% of them seen just once. The receptor's source is a woman aged 60-75 years with COVID-19, enrolled during active disease. The sequencing sample was made of peripheral blood. The genes are TRBV15 and TRBJ1-1; tentative D call: TRBD1 (5 bases). This CDR3 is CATSMARVLSTEAFF. The CDR3 nucleotides are TGTGCCACCAGCATGGCCAGGGTTTTGAGCACTGAAGCTTTCTTT.